This TCR beta chain originates from a study of response to subunit inactivated influenza vaccine. In TCRdb, the RT-PCR reads were re-called with MiXCR into one record per CDR3 protein. The sample gives 450,000 to 600,000 distinct CDR3 sequences, about 15% of which show up once; roughly 3.1% is in the top ten. The CDR3 is 15 residues long. Germline values: CDR1 DFQATT, CDR2 SNEGSKA (reference sequence). This clonotype has at least ten counts. At one of its ends the junction is not consistent with the germline gene, which may arise from a read error. The starting material was CD4+ T cells sorted from PBMCs, obtained around 25 months after vaccination. V usage is TRBV20-1 and J usage is TRBJ1-6; 8 bases line up with TRBD1. This TCR was recovered from a man aged 50-75 years who received an inactivated influenza vaccine. The CDR3 loop reads CSARAGQVRTSPLHF. DNA for the CDR3: TGCAGTGCCAGAGCGGGACAGGTTCGCACTTCACCCCTCCACTTT.